A single sample is the source of the 24 T cell receptor beta chains below, sequenced in a study of blood T cell repertoires in COVID-19. Libraries were prepared by immunoSEQ multiplex PCR; TCRdb keeps only in-frame clonotypes and omits some of them. This sample carries roughly 150,000 clones, around 90% of them seen once, and the ten largest clones take over 15%. Sequenced input: peripheral blood. The receptors stem from a man in his sixties with active or convalescent COVID-19.

This chain links TRBV7-8 with TRBJ2-5; perhaps TRBD1 as D (5 bases). The CDR3 sequence is 12 residues long. The ends were cut back, 2 bases at V and 6 bases at J, with 7 bases in the middle. Germline CDR1 SGHVS, CDR2 FQNEAQ. CDR3 sequence: CASSLRGQTQYF. The CDR3 region has the DNA TGTGCCAGCAGCTTAAGGGGTCAGACCCAGTACTTC.

This clone was seen a single time. The chain joins TRBV7-9 to TRBJ1-5; possible D gene TRBD1, 5 bases. The CDR3 spans 14 residues. With 2 bases removed from V and 6 bases from J, the gap between germline ends came to 11 bases. The germline V gene has CDR1 SEHNR and CDR2 FQNEAQ (reference sequence). In DNA form, the CDR3 reads TGTGCCAGCAGCTTACCAGGGAAGCTTCAGCCCCAGCATTTT. Amino acids: CASSLPGKLQPQHF.

The V gene is TRBV19, the J gene TRBJ2-1, with D perhaps matching TRBD1 (6 bases). Looked up from germline, CDR1 is LNHDA and CDR2 is SQIVND (reference sequence). V lost 5 bases to trimming and J lost 0 bases, with 8 bases between them. CDR3 size: 14 residues. The CDR3 DNA reads as TGTGCCAGTAGTTGGGACAACTCCTACAATGAGCAGTTCTTC. Residues: CASSWDNSYNEQFF.

The chain has TRBV10-3 and TRBJ2-3; 10 positions match TRBD2. CDR3 length: 14 residues. Per the germline V gene, CDR1 is ENHRY and CDR2 is SYGVKD. With V trimmed by 6 bases and J by 2 bases, 2 bases remained unmatched. The DNA of the CDR3 is TGTGCCATCAGAACTAGCGGGGTCACAGATACGCAGTATTTT. Protein sequence: CAIRTSGVTDTQYF.

The chain couples TRBV10-1 to TRBJ1-3; 7 bases match TRBD1. Losses at the gene ends were 5 bases for V and 4 bases for J; bases not matched to a gene: 5. The CDR3 consists of 14 residues. CDR1 is WNHNN, CDR2 SYGVQD, per germline (reference sequence). CDR3 in amino acids: CASSRQGLGNTIYF. For the CDR3, the DNA is TGCGCCAGCAGTCGACAGGGATTGGGAAACACCATATATTTT.

This rearrangement joins TRBV3-1 (or the pseudogene TRBV3-2) to TRBJ1-2; D might be TRBD1 (6 bases). The V gene lost 5 bases and the J gene lost 0 bases, with 10 bases spanning the gap. CDR1 and CDR2 (germline): LGHDT, YNNKEL (reference sequence). The CDR3 sequence is 14 residues long. This CDR3 is CASSAQGTNYGYTF. The DNA for the CDR3 is TGTGCCAGCAGCGCACAGGGAACTAACTATGGCTACACCTTC.

This clone came up a few times. The chain carries TRBV5-1 and TRBJ1-4, with D possibly being TRBD1 (6 bases). Germline V lookup: CDR1 SGHRS, CDR2 YFSETQ. This CDR3 region has 15 residues. V was pared by 5 bases and J by 3 bases, with 14 bases between. CDR3 bases: TGCGCCAGCAGACAGGGTAGGGTGTCTAATGAAAAACTGTTTTTT. Its translation is CASRQGRVSNEKLFF.

The J gene is TRBJ2-2, the V gene TRBV10-3, with TRBD1 matching over 8 bases. CDR3 length: 15 amino acids. With 4 bases clipped from V and 6 bases from J, the junction kept 7 bases outside the gene matches. Germline values: CDR1 ENHRY, CDR2 SYGVKD. CDR3 in DNA: TGTGCCATCAGTGCCGCGGGACAGGAACCCGGGGAGCTGTTTTTT. Translation: CAISAAGQEPGELFF.

This chain uses TRBV5-6 with TRBJ1-1; 7 bases match TRBD1. With 0 bases clipped from V and 0 bases from J, the junction kept 2 bases outside the gene matches. The CDR3 has 15 amino acids. Germline V gives CDR1 SGHDT, CDR2 YYEEEE. For the CDR3, the DNA is TGTGCCAGCAGCTTGGGACAGGGTCTGAACACTGAAGCTTTCTTT. Its translation: CASSLGQGLNTEAFF.

The chain joins TRBV5-4 to TRBJ2-1; TRBD2 agrees at 13 bases. V shed 4 bases and J 3 bases; nucleotides not matched to a gene: 1. CDR1 and CDR2 from the germline V gene are SGHNT and YYREEE (reference sequence). The CDR3 runs 15 residues. The CDR3 DNA follows: TGTGCCAGCAGCCGGACTAGCGGGGGCTACAATGAGCAGTTCTTC. Amino acid sequence: CASSRTSGGYNEQFF.

This chain connects TRBV19 to TRBJ2-1; 12 positions agree with TRBD1. The length of the CDR3 is 15 residues. From germline, CDR1 is LNHDA and CDR2 SQIVND (reference sequence). J gave up 5 bases and V 7 bases, and 6 bases lay outside the gene matches. The CDR3 DNA follows: TGTGCCAGTAATAATTGGGACAGGGGGCACAATGAGCAGTTCTTC. Translated: CASNNWDRGHNEQFF.

The gene calls are TRBV6-1 and TRBJ1-2; tentative D call: TRBD1 (5 bases). Germline CDR1 reads MNHNS; CDR2 reads SASEGT. The CDR3 covers 14 residues. V was shortened by 0 bases and J by 5 bases, with 10 bases between the two germline ends. The CDR3 reads CASSEAGQGYGYTF. The CDR3 coding sequence is TGTGCCAGCAGTGAAGCGGGGCAGGGTTATGGCTACACCTTC.

This chain connects TRBV24-1 to TRBJ1-2, with TRBD1 identical over 9 bases. V trimming: 3 bases; J trimming: 3 bases; junction bases outside the gene matches: 1. The CDR3 has 14 residues. Germline lookup yields CDR1 KGHDR and CDR2 SFDVKD. CDR3 amino acids: CATSDRDRDYGYTF. CDR3 sequence (DNA): TGTGCCACCAGTGATCGGGACAGGGACTATGGCTACACCTTC.

This chain joins TRBV29-1 and TRBJ2-1; 11 positions agree with TRBD2. The trim removed 7 bases at V and 3 bases at J, leaving 5 bases unmatched. The CDR3 spans 14 residues. Germline V CDR1 and CDR2: SQVTM, ANQGSEA. The CDR3 region is CSGAGTSGYNEQFF. The CDR3 region has the DNA TGCAGCGGGGCCGGGACTAGCGGCTACAATGAGCAGTTCTTC.

The chain has TRBV9 and TRBJ1-2; D unclear. The CDR3 runs to 15 residues. V was pared by 0 bases and J by 3 bases, with 12 bases between. Germline loops: CDR1 SGDLS, CDR2 YYNGEE. CDR3 in DNA: TGTGCCAGCAGCGTAGACGGGGAGTCACACTATGGCTACACCTTC. This gives the protein CASSVDGESHYGYTF.

V gene TRBV6-6 combines with J gene TRBJ2-3; D is possibly TRBD1 (5 bases). The CDR3 length is 16 residues. V gave up 5 bases and J gave up 0 bases, with 15 bases separating them. CDR1 is MNHNY, CDR2 SVGAGI, per germline (reference sequence). This CDR3 reads CASSRWTPESTDTQYF. The DNA for the CDR3 is TGTGCCAGCAGTCGATGGACACCCGAAAGCACAGATACGCAGTATTTT.

This clone has more than one count but fewer than ten. The chain has TRBV25-1 and TRBJ2-1, with 9 bases identical to TRBD2. This CDR3 is built from 16 residues. With V trimmed by 3 bases and J by 3 bases, 6 bases remained unmatched. The V gene's germline CDR1 is MGHDK and CDR2 SYGVNS. The CDR3 here is CASSDRRLAVYNEQFF. The CDR3 DNA reads TGTGCCAGCAGTGATCGCCGACTAGCGGTCTACAATGAGCAGTTCTTC.

This chain links TRBV27 with TRBJ1-3, with 7 bases matching TRBD1. Germline CDR1 is MNHEY and CDR2 is SMNVEV (reference sequence). Germline trimming cut 5 bases from V and 0 bases from J; bases unmatched to any gene: 10. The CDR3 sequence is 17 residues long. CDR3 amino acids: CASSINGQDGSGNTIYF. Written as DNA, the CDR3 is TGTGCCAGCAGTATAAACGGACAGGATGGCTCTGGAAACACCATATATTTT.

This rearrangement joins TRBV5-4 to TRBJ1-5; D is perhaps TRBD1 (6 bases). Deletions cut 3 bases from V and 5 bases from J, with 12 bases between. The CDR3 is 14 residues long. Germline assignment: CDR1 SGHNT and CDR2 YYREEE (reference sequence). CDR3 amino acids: CASSSGTQHQPQHF. The CDR3 DNA is TGTGCCAGCAGCTCCGGGACACAGCATCAGCCCCAGCATTTT.

This clone was observed once. This chain links TRBV29-1 with TRBJ2-7; D gene unclear. CDR1 is SQVTM, CDR2 ANQGSEA, per germline. This CDR3 is 12 amino acids long. V gave up 2 bases and J gave up 0 bases, with 5 bases separating them. The CDR3 spells CSVEPNSYEQYF. CDR3 DNA sequence: TGCAGCGTTGAACCTAACTCCTACGAGCAGTACTTC.

About this clone: In the same sample, other DNA sequences code for this CDR3. The J gene is TRBJ1-4, the V gene TRBV7-9; 9 bases align to TRBD1. CDR1 and CDR2 from the germline V gene are SEHNR and FQNEAQ (reference sequence). The V segment lost 5 bases and the J segment 5 bases; nucleotides outside the gene matches: 3. The CDR3 is 14 residues long. DNA for the CDR3: TGTGCCAGCAGCAGGGACAGGGTCAATGAAAAACTGTTTTTT. Its protein is CASSRDRVNEKLFF.

The chain recombines TRBV28 with TRBJ1-1; possible D gene TRBD1, 6 bases. The germline CDR1 and CDR2 sequences are MDHEN and SYDVKM. The CDR3 extends over 14 amino acids. The V and J ends lost 6 bases and 1 base respectively, with 12 bases between them. This chain's CDR3 is CASSLPTGNTEAFF. The CDR3 DNA follows: TGTGCCAGCAGCCTTCCGACAGGGAACACTGAAGCTTTCTTT.

The gene calls are TRBV27 and TRBJ1-1, with D hard to call. The CDR3 loop spans 15 amino acids. CDR1 and CDR2 (germline): MNHEY, SMNVEV (reference sequence). V lost 3 bases and J lost 6, with 17 bases in between. CDR3 sequence (DNA): TGTGCCAGCAGTTTTTCCCCACCGCGTGTCCCTGAAGCTTTCTTT. Translation: CASSFSPPRVPEAFF.

The chain employs TRBV29-1 and TRBJ2-3; TRBD1 matches 7 bases. J gave up 3 bases and V 3 bases, and 6 bases lay outside the gene matches. This CDR3 contains 14 residues. Germline V gene lookup returns CDR1 SQVTM and CDR2 ANQGSEA. CDR3 residues: CSVETGLRTDTQYF. In DNA, the CDR3 is TGCAGCGTTGAGACAGGGCTTCGGACAGATACGCAGTATTTT.